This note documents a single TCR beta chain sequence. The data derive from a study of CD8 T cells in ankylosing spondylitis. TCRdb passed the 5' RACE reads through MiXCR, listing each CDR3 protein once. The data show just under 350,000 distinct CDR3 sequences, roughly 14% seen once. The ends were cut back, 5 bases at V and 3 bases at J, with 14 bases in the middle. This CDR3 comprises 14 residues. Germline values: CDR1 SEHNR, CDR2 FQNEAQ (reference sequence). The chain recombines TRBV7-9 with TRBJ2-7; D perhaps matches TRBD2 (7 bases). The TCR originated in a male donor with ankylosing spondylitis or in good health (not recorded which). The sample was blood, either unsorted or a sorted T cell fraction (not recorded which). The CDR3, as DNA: TGTGCCAGCAGCCCGGGGGGCCTCTGCTACGAGCAGTACTTC. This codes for CASSPGGLCYEQYF.